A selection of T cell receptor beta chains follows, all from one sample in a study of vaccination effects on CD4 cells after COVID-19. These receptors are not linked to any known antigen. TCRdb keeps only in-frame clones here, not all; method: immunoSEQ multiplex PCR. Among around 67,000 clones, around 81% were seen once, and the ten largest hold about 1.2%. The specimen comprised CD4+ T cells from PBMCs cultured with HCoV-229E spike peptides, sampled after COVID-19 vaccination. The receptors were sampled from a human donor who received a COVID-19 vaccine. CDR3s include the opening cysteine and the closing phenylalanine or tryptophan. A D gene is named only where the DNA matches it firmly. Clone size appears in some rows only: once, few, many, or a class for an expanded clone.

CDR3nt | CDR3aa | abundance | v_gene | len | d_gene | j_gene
TGCGCCAGCAGAGTGAATAGCAATCAGCCCCAGCATTTT | CASRVNSNQPQHF | - | TRBV5-1 | 13 | - | TRBJ1-5
TGTGCCAGCAGCCAAGGAATTCGGGGGAACCTAGCTAACTATGGCTACACCTTC | CASSQGIRGNLANYGYTF | few | TRBV14 | 18 | - | TRBJ1-2
TGTGCCACCAGTGATTTGGGGGATGGGCAAGAGACCCAGTACTTC | CATSDLGDGQETQYF | - | TRBV24-1 | 15 | - | TRBJ2-5
TGTGCCAGCAGTTTAACAGGACACTCTGGAAACACCATATATTTT | CASSLTGHSGNTIYF | - | TRBV6-5 | 15 | - | TRBJ1-3
TGTGCCAGCAGTTTATTACGGAATCAGCCCCAGCATTTT | CASSLLRNQPQHF | once | TRBV28 | 13 | - | TRBJ1-5
TGTGCCAGCAGCTTAGTATTATTGAGCGGGGAGCAGTTCTTC | CASSLVLLSGEQFF | - | TRBV7-2 | 14 | - | TRBJ2-1
TGTGCCAGCAGCTCAGGGACTAGCGGGGAAGATACGCAGTATTTT | CASSSGTSGEDTQYF | - | TRBV11-3 | 15 | TRBD2 | TRBJ2-3
TGTGCCAGTAGTCCCCAGAGCTCTGGAAACACCATATATTTT | CASSPQSSGNTIYF | - | TRBV19 | 14 | - | TRBJ1-3
TGTGCCAGCAGCTTTTTCGGGACTCGCAGCAATGAGCAGTTCTTC | CASSFFGTRSNEQFF | - | TRBV5-4 | 15 | - | TRBJ2-1
TGTGCCAGTACCTATTTACGGGTCGGTAACTCTGGAAACACCATATATTTT | CASTYLRVGNSGNTIYF | - | TRBV19 | 17 | - | TRBJ1-3
TGTGCCAGTAGTATACTCGGAGGGGGAAAAGAGACCCAGTACTTC | CASSILGGGKETQYF | - | TRBV19 | 15 | - | TRBJ2-5
TGCGCCAGCAGCTTGGGTCCAGGGTATGGCACTAATGAAAAACTGTTTTTT | CASSLGPGYGTNEKLFF | - | TRBV5-1 | 17 | - | TRBJ1-4
TGTGCCAGCACGGGGTATCTTGAAGCTTTCTTT | CASTGYLEAFF | - | TRBV6-6 | 11 | - | TRBJ1-1
TGTGCCAGCAAGCCGGGACAGGAACTCTCCTACAATGAGCAGTTCTTC | CASKPGQELSYNEQFF | once | TRBV6-4 | 16 | TRBD1 | TRBJ2-1
TGCGCCAGCAGTTGGGACAGCAACACTCGGGGCACTGAAGCTTTCTTT | CASSWDSNTRGTEAFF | once | TRBV5-1 | 16 | TRBD1 | TRBJ1-1
TGTGCCAGCAGCCGACAGGGATATGGCTACACCTTC | CASSRQGYGYTF | - | TRBV5-6 | 12 | TRBD1 | TRBJ1-2
TGTGCCAGCAGCCCCCACACTGAAGCTTTCTTT | CASSPHTEAFF | few | TRBV9 | 11 | - | TRBJ1-1
TGTGCCAGCAGCTTAGCGACAGGCACAGATACGCAGTATTTT | CASSLATGTDTQYF | - | TRBV7-9 | 14 | - | TRBJ2-3
TGCGCCAGCAGCCCCGGCGGCTCTGGAAACACCATATATTTT | CASSPGGSGNTIYF | few | TRBV5-1 | 14 | - | TRBJ1-3
TGTGCCAGCAGCCAAGGAGGAGGACAGGGCTATGAGCAGTTCTTC | CASSQGGGQGYEQFF | - | TRBV4-2 | 15 | TRBD1 | TRBJ2-1
TGTGCCAGCAGTTTCGGGCGGGTGAACACTGAAGCTTTCTTT | CASSFGRVNTEAFF | few | TRBV28 | 14 | - | TRBJ1-1
TGTGCCAGCAGTCAATGGGACATAGAAGCTTTCTTT | CASSQWDIEAFF | - | TRBV28 | 12 | - | TRBJ1-1
TGTGCCAGCACAAGACAGGGCCCAGATACGCAGTATTTT | CASTRQGPDTQYF | - | TRBV5-6 | 13 | TRBD1 | TRBJ2-3
TGTGCCAGCAGCTCGACCAGGGGAACTAATGAAAAACTGTTTTTT | CASSSTRGTNEKLFF | - | TRBV7-3 | 15 | - | TRBJ1-4
TGTGCCAGTAGCAGTGGACGGGGTAGAGATCAGCCCCAGCATTTT | CASSSGRGRDQPQHF | once | TRBV19 | 15 | - | TRBJ1-5
TGTGCCAGCTCACAGTACAGGGGAACGGACCTGACCCAGTACTTC | CASSQYRGTDLTQYF | - | TRBV18 | 15 | TRBD1 | TRBJ2-5
TGCGCCAGCAGCTTGATTACAGGCACAGATACGCAGTATTTT | CASSLITGTDTQYF | - | TRBV5-1 | 14 | - | TRBJ2-3
TGTGCCAGCACTTCCGGGGGATTTTACACTGAAGCTTTCTTT | CASTSGGFYTEAFF | - | TRBV6-5 | 14 | - | TRBJ1-1
TGTGCCACCAGTGAGAGGACCCGAACAGATACGCAGTATTTT | CATSERTRTDTQYF | - | TRBV24-1 | 14 | - | TRBJ2-3
TGCAGCGTTGAAATCTGGGGGACAGATACGCAGTATTTT | CSVEIWGTDTQYF | - | TRBV29-1 | 13 | - | TRBJ2-3
TGCGCCAGCAGCGACACAGGGTCAGGAAACACCATATATTTT | CASSDTGSGNTIYF | - | TRBV5-1 | 14 | - | TRBJ1-3
TGTGCCAGCTCGCCCGGCAATACTAATGAAAAACTGTTTTTT | CASSPGNTNEKLFF | - | TRBV18 | 14 | - | TRBJ1-4
TGTGCCAGCACGGGACAGGGCTTGGAGACCCAGTACTTC | CASTGQGLETQYF | - | TRBV7-9 | 13 | TRBD1 | TRBJ2-5
TGCGCCAGCAGCTTGGCCTCTGTGGTTGACGGCTACACCTTC | CASSLASVVDGYTF | few | TRBV5-1 | 14 | - | TRBJ1-2
TGTGCCAGCAGCCCGGGAGATACAGTTCCCTCTGGAAACACCATATATTTT | CASSPGDTVPSGNTIYF | - | TRBV9 | 17 | - | TRBJ1-3
TGTGCCAGCAGTGGTGGCAGAAACTATGGCTACACCTTC | CASSGGRNYGYTF | - | TRBV6-4 | 13 | - | TRBJ1-2
TGTGCCAGCAGCCGTACGGGGGGCAAGTTTCGGGATACGCAGTATTTT | CASSRTGGKFRDTQYF | once | TRBV7-9 | 16 | - | TRBJ2-3
TGTGCCATCGGTGAGGGGGCTCGTAAAGAGACCCAGTACTTC | CAIGEGARKETQYF | - | TRBV10-3 | 14 | TRBD1 | TRBJ2-5
TGTGCCAGTAGGACTAGCGGGGGCCAAGAGACCCAGTACTTC | CASRTSGGQETQYF | - | TRBV6-5 | 14 | TRBD2 | TRBJ2-5
TGTGCCAGTAGCCCTCCGAGGGGGGCCGGGGAGCTGTTTTTT | CASSPPRGAGELFF | - | TRBV19 | 14 | - | TRBJ2-2
TGCGCCAGCAGCCTTCAGGCTACTAACTATGGCTACACCTTC | CASSLQATNYGYTF | - | TRBV5-1 | 14 | - | TRBJ1-2
TGTGCCAGCAGTTACTCGAAAAGGGGCCTCCTCCACTTT | CASSYSKRGLLHF | few | TRBV6-5 | 13 | - | TRBJ1-6
TGCGCCAGCAGCCCCACCATGGGGGAGCAGTTCTTC | CASSPTMGEQFF | - | TRBV5-1 | 12 | - | TRBJ2-1
TGCGCCAGCCGGATGGCAGGGGGCAACACCGGGGAGCTGTTTTTT | CASRMAGGNTGELFF | - | TRBV10-2 | 15 | TRBD1 | TRBJ2-2
TGTGCCAGCAGACCATCGACAGGCTCGAATTCACCCCTCCACTTT | CASRPSTGSNSPLHF | - | TRBV28 | 15 | - | TRBJ1-6
TGTGCCAGCAGTTCCGCGGGGGCAACTAATGAAAAACTGTTTTTT | CASSSAGATNEKLFF | - | TRBV28 | 15 | - | TRBJ1-4
TGTGCCAGCAGCTTGCGGGGGGTTACCGGGGAGCTGTTTTTT | CASSLRGVTGELFF | once | TRBV7-2 | 14 | TRBD2 | TRBJ2-2
TGTGCCAGCAGCCGGGGGAGGGGGGCCTCTGGAAACACCATATATTTT | CASSRGRGASGNTIYF | - | TRBV3-1/TRBV3-2 | 16 | - | TRBJ1-3
TGTGCCAGCAGCGATACTATTCGAGCGGCTGGAAACACCATATATTTT | CASSDTIRAAGNTIYF | - | TRBV6-6 | 16 | - | TRBJ1-3
TGTGCCAGCAGCCCAAAGGGAAACGTGGGGGCTCGGGGAAATGGCTACACCTTC | CASSPKGNVGARGNGYTF | - | TRBV5-4 | 18 | - | TRBJ1-2
TGCGCCAGCAGTATGTCGGACAGGGCGATCCAGTTCTTC | CASSMSDRAIQFF | - | TRBV10-1 | 13 | TRBD1 | TRBJ2-1
TGTGCCAGCAGGGGGGGATGGGGACTCCGAGAAGGTACCTACAATGAGCAGTTCTTC | CASRGGWGLREGTYNEQFF | - | TRBV2 | 19 | - | TRBJ2-1
TGTGCCAGCAGTTACCACAGGGATAGCACTGAAGCTTTCTTT | CASSYHRDSTEAFF | large | TRBV6-5 | 14 | - | TRBJ1-1
TGTGCCAGCAGTGACCTAGAGGCGGGCAGGGGGGCTTTCTTT | CASSDLEAGRGAFF | - | TRBV25-1 | 14 | TRBD1 | TRBJ1-1
TGTGCCAGCTCACCGACTAGCCGGGGAAGAGAGCAGTTCTTC | CASSPTSRGREQFF | - | TRBV18 | 14 | TRBD2 | TRBJ2-1
TGTGCCAGGGACAGAAGGGGGGCCAACGTCCTGACTTTC | CARDRRGANVLTF | - | TRBV30 | 13 | TRBD1 | TRBJ2-6
TGTGCCAGCTCACTGACAGGGTTTAATTCACCCCTCCACTTT | CASSLTGFNSPLHF | - | TRBV18 | 14 | TRBD1 | TRBJ1-6